A selection of T cell receptor beta chains follows, all from one sample in a study of blood T cell repertoires in COVID-19. Clones were read by immunoSEQ multiplex PCR, and TCRdb kept only the in-frame ones, dropping some. The table has hundreds of thousands of clones, around nine tenths seen once. The source material was PBMCs or T cells enriched from blood (not recorded which). The receptors were sampled from a woman in her thirties or forties who had recovered from COVID-19. The CDR3 runs from the conserved cysteine through the conserved F or W. Fields, in order: J gene, clone size, V gene, D gene, CDR3 DNA, CDR3 protein. A D gene is named only where the DNA matches it firmly. Not all rows give a size; the values are once, few, many and, for expanded clones, a class.

>TRBJ2-7|.|TRBV12-3/TRBV12-4|TRBD1
TGTGCCAGCAGTTTGCCAGGGGGCTACGAGCAGTACTTC
CASSLPGGYEQYF
>TRBJ2-2|.|TRBV11-2|.
TGTGCCAGCAGCTTATCCGACACCGGGGAGCTGTTTTTT
CASSLSDTGELFF
>TRBJ1-5|.|TRBV15|TRBD1
TGTGCCACCTCCTCCGGGACAGACAATCAGCCCCAGCATTTT
CATSSGTDNQPQHF
>TRBJ2-7|.|TRBV11-2|TRBD2
TGTGCCAGCAGCTTAGGTGGCGGGAGGGCCTTGTACGAGCAGTACTTC
CASSLGGGRALYEQYF
>TRBJ2-7|.|TRBV2|TRBD2
TGTGCCACAGGTAGCGGGAGGCGCTACGAGCAGTACTTC
CATGSGRRYEQYF
>TRBJ2-1|.|TRBV3-1/TRBV3-2|TRBD2
TGTGCCAGCAGTCATAGCGGGAAGGGGAATGAGCAGTTCTTC
CASSHSGKGNEQFF
>TRBJ2-7|.|TRBV5-1|.
TGCGCCAGCAGCTTGGTGTTCATCTCCTACGAGCAGTACTTC
CASSLVFISYEQYF
>TRBJ1-4|.|TRBV28|TRBD1
TGTGCCAGCAGTACCCCTGGACAGGGTAATGAAAAACTGTTTTTT
CASSTPGQGNEKLFF
>TRBJ2-3|.|TRBV28|TRBD2
TGTGCCAGCAGTTTAAGGTTAGCGGGAGGGCCGTCTAGCACAGATACGCAGTATTTT
CASSLRLAGGPSSTDTQYF
>TRBJ2-1|.|TRBV2|.
TGTGCCAGCAAACACAGCTTGAACAATGAGCAGTTCTTC
CASKHSLNNEQFF
>TRBJ1-2|.|TRBV7-2|.
TGTGCCAGCAGCTTAGGCGGCACTTATGGCTACACCTTC
CASSLGGTYGYTF
>TRBJ2-7|.|TRBV9|.
TGTGCCAGCAGCCCCCGGGGCTACGAGCAGTACTTC
CASSPRGYEQYF
>TRBJ2-1|.|TRBV12-3/TRBV12-4|.
TGTGCCAGCAGTCTAGTGGGCGCCGATGAGCAGTTCTTC
CASSLVGADEQFF
>TRBJ2-1|.|TRBV6-5|TRBD1
TGTGCCAGCAGTTACCCCCGGACAGGGCAAGGTAATGAGCAGTTCTTC
CASSYPRTGQGNEQFF
>TRBJ1-1|.|TRBV9|.
TGTGCCAGCAGCGTAGATGTCCTAGGAGGTCCTGAAGCTTTCTTT
CASSVDVLGGPEAFF
>TRBJ2-3|.|TRBV4-3|TRBD2
TGCGCCAGCAGCCAAGAAGCGGGAGGCCTCACAGATACGCAGTATTTT
CASSQEAGGLTDTQYF
>TRBJ1-4|.|TRBV7-2|TRBD1
TGTGCCAGCAGCCCCAGACAGGGAAATGAAAAACTGTTTTTT
CASSPRQGNEKLFF
>TRBJ2-1|.|TRBV9|.
TGTGCCAGCAGCGAACAATTTGGTGAGCAGTTCTTC
CASSEQFGEQFF
>TRBJ2-5|.|TRBV7-2|.
TGTGCCAGCAGCTTAGTAGGACTCCCGGCAGAGACCCAGTACTTC
CASSLVGLPAETQYF
>TRBJ1-1|once|TRBV18|.
TGTGCCAGCTCACGGCTGGTAGAGGGCGGAGGAAACACTGAAGCTTTCTTT
CASSRLVEGGGNTEAFF
>TRBJ2-5|.|TRBV5-1|TRBD1
TGCGCCAGCAGCTTGGCAGGGGGCCAAGAGACCCAGTACTTC
CASSLAGGQETQYF
>TRBJ2-5|.|TRBV19|TRBD2
TGTGCCAGTAGTATAGGAGGCCTCGGGAGGGAGACCCAGTACTTC
CASSIGGLGRETQYF
>TRBJ1-2|.|TRBV28|.
TGTGCCAGCAGTTATCCGGCAGCGAGTGGCTACACCTTC
CASSYPAASGYTF
>TRBJ1-2|.|TRBV28|.
TGTGCCAGCAGGGCTAGCCCTAACTATGGCTACACCTTC
CASRASPNYGYTF
>TRBJ1-2|few|TRBV3-1/TRBV3-2|.
TGTGCCAGCAGCCAAGACGCCCAGGCAATGTATGGCTACACCTTC
CASSQDAQAMYGYTF
>TRBJ2-1|.|TRBV30|TRBD2
TGTGCCTGGAGTGCGATTGGCGGGAGGACCGTCAATGAGCAGTTCTTC
CAWSAIGGRTVNEQFF
>TRBJ2-7|.|TRBV3-1/TRBV3-2|TRBD1
TGTGCCAGCAGCCAACAGGGGGCTCGGGTCGAGCAGTACTTC
CASSQQGARVEQYF
>TRBJ1-3|.|TRBV7-8|.
TGTGCCAGCAGCTTAGCTGGACAGCACTCTGGAAACACCATATATTTT
CASSLAGQHSGNTIYF
>TRBJ1-2|.|TRBV6-5|TRBD1
TGTGCCAGCAGTTACTCGGCAGGGGGCTATGGCTACACCTTC
CASSYSAGGYGYTF
>TRBJ1-5|.|TRBV28|TRBD1
TGTGCCAGCACCCTAGGGGGCGCAAGGAATCAGCCCCAGCATTTT
CASTLGGARNQPQHF
>TRBJ2-4|.|TRBV4-1|TRBD2
TGCGCCAGCAGCCCTAGCGGGAGTTCCGTGGCCAAAAACATTCAGTACTTC
CASSPSGSSVAKNIQYF
>TRBJ1-5|.|TRBV19|.
TGTGCCAGTAGTCCCCTTGAGGGTGGCCAGCCCCAGCATTTT
CASSPLEGGQPQHF
>TRBJ2-2|.|TRBV5-1|.
TGCGCCAGCAGCCGAAGGGGGGGAGACACCGGGGAGCTGTTTTTT
CASSRRGGDTGELFF
>TRBJ2-4|few|TRBV19|.
TGTGCCAGTAGTCCCTCGGGTTGGGCCAAAAACATTCAGTACTTC
CASSPSGWAKNIQYF
>TRBJ2-3|.|TRBV4-2|.
TGTGCCAGCAGCCAAGGGGGCCCGCTTAGCGGAACTAGCACAGATACGCAGTATTTT
CASSQGGPLSGTSTDTQYF
>TRBJ2-7|once|TRBV7-9|.
TGTGCCAGCAGCTTAGTATCCGGCAGGCACTACGAGCAGTACTTC
CASSLVSGRHYEQYF
>TRBJ1-1|.|TRBV28|.
TGTGCCAGCAGCTGGGCCCGAAACACTGAAGCTTTCTTT
CASSWARNTEAFF
>TRBJ2-2|few|TRBV7-9|.
TGTGCCAGCAGCCGGGGGAGCGGGCAGCACACCGGGGAGCTGTTTTTT
CASSRGSGQHTGELFF
>TRBJ2-7|.|TRBV7-7|.
TGTGCTAGCAGACCGACAGGCATTCCCTACGAGCAGTACTTC
CASRPTGIPYEQYF
>TRBJ2-3|.|TRBV5-1|TRBD2
TGCGCCAGCAGCTTGTATGTTAGCGGGACGAGAGATACGCAGTATTTT
CASSLYVSGTRDTQYF
>TRBJ2-1|.|TRBV11-1|TRBD2
TGTGCCAGCAGAGGGTCTAGCGGGAGCTATGAGCAGTTCTTC
CASRGSSGSYEQFF
>TRBJ2-1|.|TRBV6-6|.
TGTGCCAGCAGTTCCCCACCGCGGGCAGCCTACAATGAGCAGTTCTTC
CASSSPPRAAYNEQFF
>TRBJ1-3|.|TRBV15|.
TGTGCCACCAGCAGAGAACGGGGCCCAGGGGCTGGAAACACCATATATTTT
CATSRERGPGAGNTIYF
>TRBJ2-7|few|TRBV7-2|.
TGTGCCATATCGCTAGGGGCTCTAGACGAGCAGTACTTC
CAISLGALDEQYF
>TRBJ2-7|.|TRBV6-2/TRBV6-3|TRBD2
TGTGCCAGCAGTTACCCGACTAGCGGGAAGGGCTACGAGCAGTACTTC
CASSYPTSGKGYEQYF
>TRBJ2-5|few|TRBV19|.
TGTGCCAGTAGTATAGGCCCAGGGGCAGAGACCCAGTACTTC
CASSIGPGAETQYF
>TRBJ2-1|once|TRBV19|TRBD2
TGTGCCAGTATCCCCTCGACTAGCGGAGCTAATGAGCAGTTCTTC
CASIPSTSGANEQFF
>TRBJ1-2|.|TRBV2|TRBD1
TGTGCCAGCATCCCCGAAGGGGGCGGCTACACCTTC
CASIPEGGGYTF
>TRBJ1-4|few|TRBV28|TRBD1
TGTGCCACCTTGTCCCCTGGGACAGGGGATGAAAAACTGTTTTTT
CATLSPGTGDEKLFF
>TRBJ2-5|.|TRBV28|.
TGTGCCAGCAGTCACCTGGGGGGAGAGACCCAGTACTTC
CASSHLGGETQYF
>TRBJ1-2|.|TRBV4-1|TRBD1
TGCGCCAGCAGCCACACAGGGGAGGAGTACTATGGCTACACCTTC
CASSHTGEEYYGYTF
>TRBJ2-7|few|TRBV18|TRBD1
TGTGCCAGCTCACCAGACAGGGTCGCCGAGCAGTACTTC
CASSPDRVAEQYF
>TRBJ1-6|.|TRBV9|.
TGTGCCAGCAGCCAACAGGTCAATAGCTCACCCCTCCACTTT
CASSQQVNSSPLHF
>TRBJ1-1|.|TRBV7-9|.
TGTGCCAGCAGCTTACGGCCCCGGGCTTTGACAGGCAGGAACACTGAAGCTTTCTTT
CASSLRPRALTGRNTEAFF
>TRBJ2-7|once|TRBV7-9|TRBD2
TGTGCCAGCAGCTCCACGGGACTAGCGGGACGCGATGGCGAGCAGTACTTC
CASSSTGLAGRDGEQYF
>TRBJ2-7|.|TRBV5-1|.
TGCGCCAGCAGCTTGGACAGTTACTACGAGCAGTACTTC
CASSLDSYYEQYF
>TRBJ2-3|.|TRBV28|.
TGTGCCAGCAGTTTAGGAGGGGTAAGGACAGATACGCAGTATTTT
CASSLGGVRTDTQYF
>TRBJ2-1|.|TRBV27|.
TGTGCCAGCAGTTTACCCAGCGGCCCCCCGGGGGAGCAGTTCTTC
CASSLPSGPPGEQFF